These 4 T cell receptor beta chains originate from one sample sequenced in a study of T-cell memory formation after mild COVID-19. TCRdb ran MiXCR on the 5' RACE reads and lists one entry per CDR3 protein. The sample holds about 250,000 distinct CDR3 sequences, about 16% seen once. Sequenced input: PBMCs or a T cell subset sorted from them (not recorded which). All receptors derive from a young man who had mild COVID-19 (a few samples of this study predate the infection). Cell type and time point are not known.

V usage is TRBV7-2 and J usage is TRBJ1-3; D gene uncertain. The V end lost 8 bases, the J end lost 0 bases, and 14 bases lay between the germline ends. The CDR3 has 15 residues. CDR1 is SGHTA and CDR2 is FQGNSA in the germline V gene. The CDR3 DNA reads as TGTGCCAGCTCCCCTTTGGTGAGCTCTGGAAACACCATATATTTT. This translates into CASSPLVSSGNTIYF.

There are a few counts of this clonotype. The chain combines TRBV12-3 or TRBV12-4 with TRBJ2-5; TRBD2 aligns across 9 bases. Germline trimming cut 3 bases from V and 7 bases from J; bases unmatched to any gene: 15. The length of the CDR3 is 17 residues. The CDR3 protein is CASSFRSSGGPVGTQYF. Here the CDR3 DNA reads TGTGCCAGCAGTTTTAGATCGAGCGGGGGGCCCGTGGGGACCCAGTACTTC.

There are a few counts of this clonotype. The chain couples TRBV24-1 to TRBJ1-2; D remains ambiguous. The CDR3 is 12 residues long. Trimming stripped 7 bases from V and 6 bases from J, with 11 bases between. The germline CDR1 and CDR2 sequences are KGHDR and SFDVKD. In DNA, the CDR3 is TGTGCCACCAGGGGCTCTTTTGATGGCTACACCTTC. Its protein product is CATRGSFDGYTF.

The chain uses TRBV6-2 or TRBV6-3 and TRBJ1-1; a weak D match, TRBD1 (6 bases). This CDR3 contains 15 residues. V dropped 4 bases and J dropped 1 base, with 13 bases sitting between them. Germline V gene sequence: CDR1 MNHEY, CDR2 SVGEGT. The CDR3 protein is CASSSTARGNTEAFF. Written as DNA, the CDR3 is TGTGCCAGCAGTTCAACGGCCAGGGGGAACACTGAAGCTTTCTTT.